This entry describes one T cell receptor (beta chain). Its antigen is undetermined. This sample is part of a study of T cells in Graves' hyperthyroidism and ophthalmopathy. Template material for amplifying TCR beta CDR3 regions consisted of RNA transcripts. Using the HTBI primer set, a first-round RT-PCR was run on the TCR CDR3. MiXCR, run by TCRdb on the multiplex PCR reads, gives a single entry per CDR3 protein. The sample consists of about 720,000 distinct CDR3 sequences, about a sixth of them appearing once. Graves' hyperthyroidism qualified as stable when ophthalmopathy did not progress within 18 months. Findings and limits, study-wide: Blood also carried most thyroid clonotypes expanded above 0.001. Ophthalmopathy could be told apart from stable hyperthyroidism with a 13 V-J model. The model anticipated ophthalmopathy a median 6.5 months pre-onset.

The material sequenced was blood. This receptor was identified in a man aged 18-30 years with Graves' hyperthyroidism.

The CDR3 spells CASSPRCRDEKLFF. The CDR3 nucleotides read TGTGCCAGCAGCCCACGGTGTCGGGATGAAAAACTGTTTTTT. This chain connects TRBV5-6 to TRBJ1-4; D is uncertain. The germline gives CDR1 SGHDT, CDR2 YYEEEE. This CDR3 contains 14 residues. The V gene lost 4 bases and the J gene lost 6 bases, with 13 bases spanning the gap.